A selection of T cell receptor beta chains follows, all from one sample in a study of blood T cell repertoires in COVID-19. TCRdb keeps only in-frame clones here, not all; method: immunoSEQ multiplex PCR. This repertoire shows tens of thousands of clones, roughly 80% found once; its top ten account for roughly 5.8%. Source material: peripheral blood. Receptors originate from a human donor in a cohort sampled during active or convalescent COVID-19. Both conserved end residues are part of each CDR3. Fields, in order: J gene, V gene, clone size, D gene, CDR3 DNA, CDR3 protein. D genes are given only for firm matches. A row's size may be missing; if present it is once, few, many or a size class.

J: TRBJ2-5
V: TRBV28
size: .
D: .
DNA: TGTGCCAGCAGTTTGGGCAGGGGATTCCAAGAGACCCAGTACTTC
CDR3: CASSLGRGFQETQYF

J: TRBJ2-1
V: TRBV9
size: .
D: .
DNA: TGTGCCAGCAGCCACCCCCTCAGGGGTAATGAGCAGTTCTTC
CDR3: CASSHPLRGNEQFF

J: TRBJ1-1
V: TRBV2
size: .
D: .
DNA: TGTGCCAGCAGTGGCCTAGGGAGTGAAGCTTTCTTT
CDR3: CASSGLGSEAFF

J: TRBJ1-1
V: TRBV7-2
size: .
D: .
DNA: TGTGCCAGCAGCTCCCTCCAGGGGAGTGAAGCTTTCTTT
CDR3: CASSSLQGSEAFF

J: TRBJ2-3
V: TRBV9
size: .
D: .
DNA: TGTGCCAGCAGCGGAGGGACAGATACGCAGTATTTT
CDR3: CASSGGTDTQYF

J: TRBJ1-2
V: TRBV3-1/TRBV3-2
size: .
D: .
DNA: TGTGCCAGCAGCCCGGGTGTTGAAGGCTATGGCTACACCTTC
CDR3: CASSPGVEGYGYTF

J: TRBJ1-2
V: TRBV7-8
size: .
D: .
DNA: TGTGCCAGCAGCCTTAGCGGGCAGCCCACCTATGGCTACACCTTC
CDR3: CASSLSGQPTYGYTF

J: TRBJ2-5
V: TRBV7-8
size: .
D: TRBD2
DNA: TGTGCCAGCAAGGGGCGGGGGAATGGATTTGGGGAGACCCAGTACTTC
CDR3: CASKGRGNGFGETQYF

J: TRBJ1-2
V: TRBV5-1
size: .
D: TRBD1
DNA: TGCGCCAGCAGCAGGGACAGCAACTATGGCTACACCTTC
CDR3: CASSRDSNYGYTF

J: TRBJ2-2
V: TRBV6-5
size: once
D: .
DNA: TGTGCCAGCAGTTTGGTTGGCGGGAACACCGGGGAGCTGTTTTTT
CDR3: CASSLVGGNTGELFF

J: TRBJ2-1
V: TRBV7-2
size: .
D: .
DNA: TGTGCCAGCAGCTTACGGAGGTACAATGAGCAGTTCTTC
CDR3: CASSLRRYNEQFF

J: TRBJ2-1
V: TRBV9
size: .
D: TRBD1
DNA: TGTGCCAGCAGCGTAGTGCAGGGGGCCGGTGAGCAGTTCTTC
CDR3: CASSVVQGAGEQFF

J: TRBJ1-4
V: TRBV11-2
size: .
D: .
DNA: TGTGCCAGCAGCTTAGATCTCGCAGGGACTTTTAATGAAAAACTGTTTTTT
CDR3: CASSLDLAGTFNEKLFF

J: TRBJ2-5
V: TRBV10-3
size: .
D: TRBD2
DNA: TGTGCCATCAGTGAGTCGACTAGCGGGGGAGAGACCCAGTACTTC
CDR3: CAISESTSGGETQYF

J: TRBJ2-2
V: TRBV12-3/TRBV12-4
size: .
D: .
DNA: TGTGCCAGCAGCGGTCGTTTCGGGGAGCTGTTTTTT
CDR3: CASSGRFGELFF

J: TRBJ2-3
V: TRBV19
size: few
D: .
DNA: TGTGCCAGTAGTACCCGACAGGTAGCGCAGTATTTT
CDR3: CASSTRQVAQYF

J: TRBJ2-2
V: TRBV19
size: once
D: .
DNA: TGTGCCAGTAGTCCGGACAGAGCGAACACCGGGGAGCTGTTTTTT
CDR3: CASSPDRANTGELFF

J: TRBJ1-3
V: TRBV6-6
size: .
D: .
DNA: TGTGCCAGCAGTTACTCCTCGGACACCATATATTTT
CDR3: CASSYSSDTIYF

J: TRBJ2-5
V: TRBV3-1/TRBV3-2
size: .
D: .
DNA: TGTGCCAGCAGCCCCGCCCGGCTAGGCCAAGAGACCCAGTACTTC
CDR3: CASSPARLGQETQYF

J: TRBJ2-3
V: TRBV4-3
size: .
D: .
DNA: TGCGCCAGCAGCACCACCTCGGAAGGGGCTGATACGCAGTATTTT
CDR3: CASSTTSEGADTQYF

J: TRBJ2-7
V: TRBV11-1
size: few
D: TRBD1
DNA: TGTGCCAGCAGCTCGGGGACAGGGTACTACGAGCAGTACTTC
CDR3: CASSSGTGYYEQYF

J: TRBJ1-2
V: TRBV2
size: .
D: .
DNA: TGTGCCAGCAGTGATCCGGGCAGAGGGGGCTACACCTTC
CDR3: CASSDPGRGGYTF

J: TRBJ1-1
V: TRBV19
size: once
D: .
DNA: TGTGCCAGTAGTATTTTTCCCCGAGAGAACACTGAAGCTTTCTTT
CDR3: CASSIFPRENTEAFF

J: TRBJ1-5
V: TRBV19
size: .
D: TRBD1
DNA: TGTGCCAGTAGACAGGGGAATCAGCCCCAGCATTTT
CDR3: CASRQGNQPQHF